These 2 T cell receptor beta chains were sequenced from one sample in a study of cytomegalovirus exposure and HLA in healthy donors. This table comes from immunoSEQ multiplex PCR, and its TCRdb copy is limited to in-frame clones, with some not included. Among over 200,000 clones, just over 85% were seen once, and the ten largest hold 2.9%. Sequencing was performed on PBMCs. The receptors shown here come from a woman aged 18-29 years in good health and CMV-seronegative.

This rearrangement joins TRBV19 to TRBJ1-1, with 10 bases matching TRBD1. CDR1 is LNHDA and CDR2 is SQIVND in the germline V gene (reference sequence). Trimming at V came to 2 bases and at J to 1 base, leaving 1 base not matched to a gene. The CDR3 totals 15 residues. DNA of the CDR3: TGTGCCAGTAGTATAAGGGACAGGGGGAACACTGAAGCTTTCTTT. As protein: CASSIRDRGNTEAFF.

The V gene is TRBV7-9, the J gene TRBJ2-1, with 11 bases identical to TRBD2. Trimming removed 5 bases from V and 7 bases from J; junction bases left unmatched: 13. CDR3 length equals 17 residues. Germline-derived CDR1 and CDR2 are SEHNR and FQNEAQ (reference sequence). The CDR3 sequence is CASSPRTSGHGQNEQFF. The CDR3, as DNA: TGTGCCAGCAGCCCCCGGACTAGCGGGCACGGGCAGAATGAGCAGTTCTTC.